This T cell receptor (delta chain) is drawn from a study of gamma delta lymphoproliferative disorders and STAT genes. For the study at large: The EuroClonality-NGS protocol was used to prepare delta libraries. Notes on the study in general: Apart from two gamma clonotypes, major patient clonotypes were public.

TCRdb redid the clone calls on the multiplex PCR reads with CATT. The table lists 950 to 1,300 delta-chain clones, 2% to 3% of them singletons. The CDR3 is made up of 16 amino acids. Germline lookup yields CDR1 TVYSNPD and CDR2 GDNSRS (reference sequence). The receptor sequences were amplified from genomic DNA of peripheral blood mononuclear cells. This clone showed up just a few times. The antigen is undetermined. The TCRdb record carries a much larger clone's protein, which differs from this DNA's translation at residue 14; a read error is the likely cause, and the protein listed here is the DNA translation.

Sequenced input: blood. This TCR came from a human donor in good health. The chain joins TRDV3 to TRDJ2; no clear D. CDR3 sequence (DNA): TGTGCCTTCCTAGCCCCTGACTACGCTTTGACAGCACAATTCTTCTTT. It codes for CAFLAPDYALTAQFFF.